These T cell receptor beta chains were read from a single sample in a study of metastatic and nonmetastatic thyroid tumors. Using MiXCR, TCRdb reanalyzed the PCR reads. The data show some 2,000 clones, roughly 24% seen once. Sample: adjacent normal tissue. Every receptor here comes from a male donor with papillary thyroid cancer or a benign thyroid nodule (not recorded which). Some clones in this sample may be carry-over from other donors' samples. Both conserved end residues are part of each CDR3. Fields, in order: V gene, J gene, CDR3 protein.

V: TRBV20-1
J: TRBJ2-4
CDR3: CSANFGNGAKNIQYF

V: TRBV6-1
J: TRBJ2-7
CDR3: CASSEGGGPTYEQYF

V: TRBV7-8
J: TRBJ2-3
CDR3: CASSLGVAGVAADTQYF

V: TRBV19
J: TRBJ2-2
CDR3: CASSFRGLGELFF

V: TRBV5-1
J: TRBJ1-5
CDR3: CASSLGDLPNQPQHF

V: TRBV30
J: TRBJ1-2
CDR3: CAWGPGQHYGYTF

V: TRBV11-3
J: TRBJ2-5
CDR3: CASRASGKSETQYF

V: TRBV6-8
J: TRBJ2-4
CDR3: CASSYGALAGEGDIQYF

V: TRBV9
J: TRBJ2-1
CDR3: CASSVGLAGAYNEQFF

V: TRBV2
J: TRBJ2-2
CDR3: CASSESSNTGELFF

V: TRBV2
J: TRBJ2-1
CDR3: CASTQGVAGGYNEQFF

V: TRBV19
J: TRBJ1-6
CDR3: CASSINFGQSNSPLHF

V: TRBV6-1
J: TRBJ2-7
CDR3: CASSPGTGGSYEQYF

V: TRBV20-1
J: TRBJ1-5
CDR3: CSARSRNQPQHF